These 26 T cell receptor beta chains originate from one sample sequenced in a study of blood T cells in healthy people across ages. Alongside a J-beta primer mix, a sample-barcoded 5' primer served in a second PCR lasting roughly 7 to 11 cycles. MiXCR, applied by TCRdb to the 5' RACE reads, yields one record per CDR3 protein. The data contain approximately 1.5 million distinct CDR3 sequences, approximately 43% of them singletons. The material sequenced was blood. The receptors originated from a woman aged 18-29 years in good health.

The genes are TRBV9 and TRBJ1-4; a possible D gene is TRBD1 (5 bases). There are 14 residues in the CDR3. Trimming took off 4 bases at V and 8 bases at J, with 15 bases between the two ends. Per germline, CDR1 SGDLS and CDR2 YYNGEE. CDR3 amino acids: CASSRQWGQEKLFF. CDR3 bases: TGTGCCAGCAGCCGACAGTGGGGCCAAGAAAAACTGTTTTTT.

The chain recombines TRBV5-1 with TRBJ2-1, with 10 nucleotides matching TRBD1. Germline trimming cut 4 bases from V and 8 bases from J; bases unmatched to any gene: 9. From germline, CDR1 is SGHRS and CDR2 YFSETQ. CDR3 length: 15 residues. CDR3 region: CASSRRDRGRDEQFF. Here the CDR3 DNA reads TGCGCCAGCAGCCGAAGGGACAGGGGTCGGGATGAGCAGTTCTTC.

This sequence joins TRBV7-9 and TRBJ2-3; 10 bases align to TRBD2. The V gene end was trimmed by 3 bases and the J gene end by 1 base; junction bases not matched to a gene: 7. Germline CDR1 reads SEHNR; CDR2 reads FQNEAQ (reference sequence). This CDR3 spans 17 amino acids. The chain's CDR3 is CASSFPGLAIGTDTQYF. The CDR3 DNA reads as TGTGCCAGCAGCTTCCCGGGACTAGCGATTGGCACAGATACGCAGTATTTT. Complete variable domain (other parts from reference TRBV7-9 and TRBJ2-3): DTGVSQNPRHKITKRGQNVTFRCDPISEHNRLYWYRQTLGQGPEFLTYFQNEAQLEKSRLLSDRFSAERPKGSFSTLEIQRTEQGDSAMYLCASSFPGLAIGTDTQYFGPGTRLTVL.

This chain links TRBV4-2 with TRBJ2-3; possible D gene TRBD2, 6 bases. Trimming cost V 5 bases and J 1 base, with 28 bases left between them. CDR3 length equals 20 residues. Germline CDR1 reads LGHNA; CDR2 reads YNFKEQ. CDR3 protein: CASSSFGGTDLLLGTDTQYF. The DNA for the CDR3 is TGTGCCAGCAGCTCATTTGGCGGGACCGATCTACTACTTGGCACAGATACGCAGTATTTT.

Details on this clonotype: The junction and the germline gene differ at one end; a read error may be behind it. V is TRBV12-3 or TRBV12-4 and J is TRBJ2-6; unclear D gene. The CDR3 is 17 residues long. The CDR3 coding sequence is TGTACCAGCAGACGACCGAAGGGTACCTCTGGGGCCAACGTCCTGACTTTC. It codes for CTSRRPKGTSGANVLTF.

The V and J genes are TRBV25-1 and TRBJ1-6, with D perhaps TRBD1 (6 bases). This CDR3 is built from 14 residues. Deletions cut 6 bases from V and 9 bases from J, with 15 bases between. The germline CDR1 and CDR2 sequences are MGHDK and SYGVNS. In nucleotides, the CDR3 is TGTGCCAGCAGCTCTCTGGGGGCCACTTCACCCCTCCACTTT. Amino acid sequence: CASSSLGATSPLHF.

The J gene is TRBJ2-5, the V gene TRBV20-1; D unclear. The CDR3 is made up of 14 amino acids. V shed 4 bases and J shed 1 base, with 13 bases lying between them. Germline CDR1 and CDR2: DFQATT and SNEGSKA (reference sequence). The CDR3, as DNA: TGCAGTGCTAACCCGGGCTCCGCCCAAGAGACCCAGTACTTC. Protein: CSANPGSAQETQYF.

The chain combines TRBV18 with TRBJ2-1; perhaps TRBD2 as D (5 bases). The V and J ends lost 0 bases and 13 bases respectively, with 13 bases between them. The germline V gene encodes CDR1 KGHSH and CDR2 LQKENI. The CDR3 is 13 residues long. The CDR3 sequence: CASSPPSAWTQFF. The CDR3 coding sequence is TGTGCCAGCTCACCACCTTCCGCCTGGACTCAGTTCTTC. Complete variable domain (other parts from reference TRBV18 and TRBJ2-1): NAGVMQNPRHLVRRRGQEARLRCSPMKGHSHVYWYRQLPEEGLKFMVYLQKENIIDESGMPKERFSAEFPKEGPSILRIQQVVRGDSAAYFCASSPPSAWTQFFGPGTRLTVL.

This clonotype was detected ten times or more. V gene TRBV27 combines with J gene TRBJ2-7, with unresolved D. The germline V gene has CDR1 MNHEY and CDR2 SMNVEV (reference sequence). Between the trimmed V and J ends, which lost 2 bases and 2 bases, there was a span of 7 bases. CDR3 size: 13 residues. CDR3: CASSLGRTYEQYF. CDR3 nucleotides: TGTGCCAGCAGTTTAGGCAGAACCTACGAGCAGTACTTC.

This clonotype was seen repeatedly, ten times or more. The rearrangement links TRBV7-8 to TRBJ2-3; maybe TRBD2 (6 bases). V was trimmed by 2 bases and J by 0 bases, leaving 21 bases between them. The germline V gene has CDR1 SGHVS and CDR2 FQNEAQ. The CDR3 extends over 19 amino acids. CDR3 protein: CASSLIPRDLGASTDTQYF. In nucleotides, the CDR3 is TGTGCCAGCAGCTTAATTCCGCGGGATTTGGGCGCTAGCACAGATACGCAGTATTTT.

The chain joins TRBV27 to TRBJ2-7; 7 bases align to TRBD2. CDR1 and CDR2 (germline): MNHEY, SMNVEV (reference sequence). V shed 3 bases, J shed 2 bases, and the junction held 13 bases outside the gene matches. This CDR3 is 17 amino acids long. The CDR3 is CASSFVVATSQPYEQYF. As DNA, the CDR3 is TGTGCCAGCAGTTTCGTCGTGGCGACTAGCCAACCCTACGAGCAGTACTTC.

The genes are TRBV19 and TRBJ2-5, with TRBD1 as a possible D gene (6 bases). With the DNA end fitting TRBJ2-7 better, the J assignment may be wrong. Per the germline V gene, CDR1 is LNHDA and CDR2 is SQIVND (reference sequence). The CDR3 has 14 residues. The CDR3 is CASSPQGWAFEQYF. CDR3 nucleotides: TGTGCCAGTAGTCCACAGGGATGGGCCTTCGAGCAGTACTTC.

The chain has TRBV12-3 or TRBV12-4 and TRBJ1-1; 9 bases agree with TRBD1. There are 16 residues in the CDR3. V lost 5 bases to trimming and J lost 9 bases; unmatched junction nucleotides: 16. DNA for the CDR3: TGTGCCAGCAGTCCATTCGTCCCGGGACAGGGATTTAAAGCTTTCTTT. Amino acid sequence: CASSPFVPGQGFKAFF.

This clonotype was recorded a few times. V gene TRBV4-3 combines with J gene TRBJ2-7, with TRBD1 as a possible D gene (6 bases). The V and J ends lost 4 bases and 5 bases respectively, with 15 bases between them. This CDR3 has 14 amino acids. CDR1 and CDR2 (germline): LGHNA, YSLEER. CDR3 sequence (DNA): TGCGCCAGCAGCCGCGTTGACAGGTCCCACGAGCAGTACTTC. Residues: CASSRVDRSHEQYF.

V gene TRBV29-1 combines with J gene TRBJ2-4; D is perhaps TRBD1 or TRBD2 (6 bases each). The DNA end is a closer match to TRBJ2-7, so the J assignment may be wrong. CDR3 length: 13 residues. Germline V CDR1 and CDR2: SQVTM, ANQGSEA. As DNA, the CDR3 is TGCAGCGTTGGGGGGCACGGGAGCTACGAGCAGTACTTC. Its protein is CSVGGHGSYEQYF.

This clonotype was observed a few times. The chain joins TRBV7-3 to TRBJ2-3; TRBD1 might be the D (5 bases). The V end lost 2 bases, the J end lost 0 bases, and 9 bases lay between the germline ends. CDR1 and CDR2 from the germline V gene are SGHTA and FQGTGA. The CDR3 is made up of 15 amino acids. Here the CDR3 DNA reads TGTGCCAGCAGCTTATGGGGCGCGAGCACAGATACGCAGTATTTT. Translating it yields CASSLWGASTDTQYF.

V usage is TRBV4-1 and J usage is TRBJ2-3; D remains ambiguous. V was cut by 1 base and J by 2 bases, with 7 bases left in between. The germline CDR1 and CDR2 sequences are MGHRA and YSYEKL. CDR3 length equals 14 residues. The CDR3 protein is CASSQVIHTDTQYF. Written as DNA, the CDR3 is TGCGCCAGCAGCCAAGTAATCCACACAGATACGCAGTATTTT.

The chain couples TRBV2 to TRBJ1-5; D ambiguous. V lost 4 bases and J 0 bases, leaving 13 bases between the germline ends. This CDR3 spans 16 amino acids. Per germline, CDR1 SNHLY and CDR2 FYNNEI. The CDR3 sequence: CASSAPEWDSNQPQHF. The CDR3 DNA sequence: TGTGCCAGCAGTGCTCCAGAGTGGGATAGCAATCAGCCCCAGCATTTT. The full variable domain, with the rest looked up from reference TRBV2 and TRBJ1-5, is EPEVTQTPSHQVTQMGQEVILRCVPISNHLYFYWYRQILGQKVEFLVSFYNNEISEKSEIFDDQFSVERPDGSNFTLKIRSTKLEDSAMYFCASSAPEWDSNQPQHFGDGTRLSIL.

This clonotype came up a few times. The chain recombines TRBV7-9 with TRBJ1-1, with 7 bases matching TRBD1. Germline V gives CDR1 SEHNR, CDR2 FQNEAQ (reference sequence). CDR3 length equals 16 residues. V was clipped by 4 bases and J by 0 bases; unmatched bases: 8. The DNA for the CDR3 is TGTGCCAGCAGCTCCCCAGGGGGGATCATGAACACTGAAGCTTTCTTT. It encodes CASSSPGGIMNTEAFF.

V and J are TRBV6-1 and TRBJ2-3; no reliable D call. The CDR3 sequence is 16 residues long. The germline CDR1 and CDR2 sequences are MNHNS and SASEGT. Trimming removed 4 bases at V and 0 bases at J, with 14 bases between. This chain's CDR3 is CASSARPAQSTDTQYF. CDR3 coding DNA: TGTGCCAGCAGTGCCCGGCCAGCGCAGAGCACAGATACGCAGTATTTT.

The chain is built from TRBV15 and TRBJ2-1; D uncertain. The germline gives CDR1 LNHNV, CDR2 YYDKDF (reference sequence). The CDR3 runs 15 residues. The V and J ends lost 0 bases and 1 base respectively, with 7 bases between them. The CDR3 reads CATSRDPDSYNEQFF. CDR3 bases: TGTGCCACCAGCAGAGACCCAGATTCCTACAATGAGCAGTTCTTC.

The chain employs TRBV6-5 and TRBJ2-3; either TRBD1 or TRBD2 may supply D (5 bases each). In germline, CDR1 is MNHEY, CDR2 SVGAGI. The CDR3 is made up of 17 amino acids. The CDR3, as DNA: TGTTCCTGCAGTTACCCGGTTAGGGGACCCTTGTTAGATACGCAGTATTTT. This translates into CSCSYPVRGPLLDTQYF.

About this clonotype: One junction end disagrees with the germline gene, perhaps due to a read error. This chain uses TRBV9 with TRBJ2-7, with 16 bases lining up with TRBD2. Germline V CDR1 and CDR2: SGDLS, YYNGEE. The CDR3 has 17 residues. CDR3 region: CASSVGTSGGATYEQYF. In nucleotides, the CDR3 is TGTGCCAGCTCCGTGGGGACTAGCGGGGGGGCTACCTACGAGCAGTATTTC.

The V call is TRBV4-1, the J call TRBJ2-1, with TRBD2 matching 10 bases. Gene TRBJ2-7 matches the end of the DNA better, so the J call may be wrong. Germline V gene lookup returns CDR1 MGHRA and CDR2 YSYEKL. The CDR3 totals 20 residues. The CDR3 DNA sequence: TGCGCCAGCAGTCAATATGTGGTCCCCTTACTAGCGGGGTCTTACAATGAGCAGTACTTC. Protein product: CASSQYVVPLLAGSYNEQYF.

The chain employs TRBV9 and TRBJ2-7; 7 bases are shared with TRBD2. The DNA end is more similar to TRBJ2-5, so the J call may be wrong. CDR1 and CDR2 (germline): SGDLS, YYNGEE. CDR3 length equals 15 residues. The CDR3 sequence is CASSVGRAGSETQYF. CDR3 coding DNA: TGTGCCAGCAGCGTAGGACGAGCGGGAAGTGAGACCCAGTACTTC.

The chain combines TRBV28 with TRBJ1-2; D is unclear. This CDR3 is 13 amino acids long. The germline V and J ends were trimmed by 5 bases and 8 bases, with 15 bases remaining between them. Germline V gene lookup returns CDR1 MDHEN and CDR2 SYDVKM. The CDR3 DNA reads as TGTGCCAGCAGTCGGGCCATGCCTGGGGGCTACACCTTC. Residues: CASSRAMPGGYTF.